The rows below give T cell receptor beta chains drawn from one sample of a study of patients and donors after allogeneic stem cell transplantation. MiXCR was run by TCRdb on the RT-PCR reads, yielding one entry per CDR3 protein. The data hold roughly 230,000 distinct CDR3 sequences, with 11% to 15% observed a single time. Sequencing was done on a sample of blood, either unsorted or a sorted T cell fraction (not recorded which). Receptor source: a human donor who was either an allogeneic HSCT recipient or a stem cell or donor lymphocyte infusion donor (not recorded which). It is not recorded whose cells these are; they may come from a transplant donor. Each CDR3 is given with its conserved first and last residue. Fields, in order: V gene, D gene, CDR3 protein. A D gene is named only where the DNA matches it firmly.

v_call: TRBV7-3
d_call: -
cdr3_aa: CASSLRGEANSPLHF

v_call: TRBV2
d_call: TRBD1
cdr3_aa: CASSEGDRGNQPQHF

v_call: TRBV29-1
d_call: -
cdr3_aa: CSVLGDGYTF

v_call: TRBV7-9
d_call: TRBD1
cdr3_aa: CASSFGQAGDEQFF

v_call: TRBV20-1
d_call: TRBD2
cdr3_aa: CSARGLAGHSYEQYF

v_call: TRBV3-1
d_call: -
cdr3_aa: CASGQSSYGYTF

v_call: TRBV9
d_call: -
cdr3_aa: CASSAQGGTQPQHF

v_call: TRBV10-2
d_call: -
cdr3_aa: CASSESGVSGNTIYF

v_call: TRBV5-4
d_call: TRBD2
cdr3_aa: CASSSRLAGGYEQFF

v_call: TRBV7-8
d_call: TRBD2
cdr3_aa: CASSRGTSGSGYNEQFF

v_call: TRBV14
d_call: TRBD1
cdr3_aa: CASSRPGTGVLSEQYF

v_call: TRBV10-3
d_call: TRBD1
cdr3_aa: CAISLQGASYGYTF

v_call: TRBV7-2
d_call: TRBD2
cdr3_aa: CASSLLAGTSSYNEQFF

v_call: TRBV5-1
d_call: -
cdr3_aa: CASSRGNGELFF

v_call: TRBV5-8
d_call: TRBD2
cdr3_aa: CASSLAVGLVLDEQFF

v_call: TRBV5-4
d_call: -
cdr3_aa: CASSSPGRYEQFF

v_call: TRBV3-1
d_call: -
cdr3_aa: CASSQAVYEQYF

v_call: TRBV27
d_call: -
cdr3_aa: CASSYRRDGGRPYEQYF

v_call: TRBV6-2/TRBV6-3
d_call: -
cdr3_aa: CASSSFLTQSQPQHF

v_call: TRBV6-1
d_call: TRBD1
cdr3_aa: CASRTTGTYGYTF

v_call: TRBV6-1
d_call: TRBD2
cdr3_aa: CASSASSGGQETQYF

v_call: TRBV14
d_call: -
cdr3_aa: CASSQERGNTEAFF

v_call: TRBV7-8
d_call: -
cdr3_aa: CASGTLTVREAFF

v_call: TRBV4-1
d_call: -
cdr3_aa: CASSQVFLGAGELFF

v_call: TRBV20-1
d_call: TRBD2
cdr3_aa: CSARDVRLATEQFF

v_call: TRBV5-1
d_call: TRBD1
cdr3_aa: CASSLQGARDTGELFF

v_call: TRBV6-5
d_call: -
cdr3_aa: CASSYQVMNTEAFF

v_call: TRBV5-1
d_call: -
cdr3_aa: CASSLVFTGELFF

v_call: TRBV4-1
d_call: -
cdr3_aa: CASSQQRGTSSYEQYF

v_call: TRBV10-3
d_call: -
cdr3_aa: CAISARGGQVLHEQYF

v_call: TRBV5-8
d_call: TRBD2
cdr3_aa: CASRWEPAGGNEQFF

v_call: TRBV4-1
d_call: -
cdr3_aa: CASRGGSSYNEQFF

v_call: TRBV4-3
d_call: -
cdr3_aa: CASSQDSSGYLEKLFF

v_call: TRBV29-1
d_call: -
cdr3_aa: CSVGGGTGELFF

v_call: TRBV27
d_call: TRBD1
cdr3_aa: CASSIGQVGQPQHF